The 29 T cell receptor beta chains presented below share a single source sample, sequenced in a study of blood T cell repertoires in COVID-19. Clones were sequenced by immunoSEQ multiplex PCR, and TCRdb holds only the in-frame ones, with some missing. The sample yields 110,000 or so clones, about 85% seen once. The sequenced material came from peripheral blood. All receptors come from a man between 35 and 55 years old with acute or convalescent COVID-19.

The V gene is TRBV30, the J gene TRBJ2-3, with D tentatively TRBD2 (6 bases). Germline values: CDR1 GTSNPN, CDR2 SVGIG (reference sequence). The length of the CDR3 is 13 residues. Trimming removed 1 base from V and 4 bases from J, with 9 bases in between. This CDR3 reads CAWSALASDTQYF. CDR3 sequence (DNA): TGTGCCTGGAGTGCGCTAGCGTCAGATACGCAGTATTTT.

The V and J genes are TRBV30 and TRBJ2-1; TRBD2 aligns across 10 bases. Looked up from germline, CDR1 is GTSNPN and CDR2 is SVGIG (reference sequence). Trimming cost V 7 bases and J 4 bases; bases outside gene matches: 1. The CDR3 is 12 amino acids. For the CDR3, the DNA is TGTGCCTTAGCGGGGGGTTACAATGAGCAGTTCTTC. Translated: CALAGGYNEQFF. Using reference TRBV30 and TRBJ2-1 for the parts outside the CDR3, the full variable domain is SQTIHQWPATLVQPVGSPLSLECTVEGTSNPNLYWYRQAAGRGLQLLFYSVGIGQISSEVPQNLSASRPQDRQFILSSKKLLLSDSGFYLCALAGGYNEQFFGPGTRLTVL.

This chain connects TRBV9 to TRBJ2-1, with 10 bases fitting TRBD2. This CDR3 contains 15 residues. Per the germline V gene, CDR1 is SGDLS and CDR2 is YYNGEE. V was pared by 4 bases and J by 8 bases, with 9 bases of the junction left unmatched. CDR3 sequence reads: CASSMSGGAIYEQFF. CDR3 sequence (DNA): TGTGCCAGCAGCATGAGCGGGGGGGCCATCTATGAGCAGTTCTTC.

The chain recombines TRBV7-8 with TRBJ2-7; possible D gene TRBD2, 5 bases. With 4 bases removed from V and 0 bases from J, the gap between germline ends came to 13 bases. The CDR3 is 15 amino acids. Germline CDR1 reads SGHVS; CDR2 reads FQNEAQ. The CDR3 sequence is CASSYGRASSYEQYF. In DNA form, the CDR3 reads TGTGCCAGCAGCTACGGGCGGGCCAGCTCCTACGAGCAGTACTTC.

This sequence joins TRBV9 and TRBJ1-3, with D tentatively TRBD1 (5 bases). V gave up 4 bases and J gave up 2 bases, with 13 bases separating them. The V gene's germline CDR1 is SGDLS and CDR2 YYNGEE. The CDR3 is made up of 15 amino acids. CDR3 protein: CASSRSRVPGNTIYF. The CDR3 coding sequence is TGTGCCAGCAGCAGGTCCAGGGTTCCTGGAAACACCATATATTTT. Based on the CDR3 plus reference TRBV9 and TRBJ1-3, the full variable domain is DSGVTQTPKHLITATGQRVTLRCSPRSGDLSVYWYQQSLDQGLQFLIQYYNGEERAKGNILERFSAQQFPDLHSELNLSSLELGDSALYFCASSRSRVPGNTIYFGEGSWLTVV.

The V call is TRBV19, the J call TRBJ2-3; 7 bases are shared with TRBD2. With V trimmed by 3 bases and J by 4 bases, 10 bases remained unmatched. CDR3 length: 16 amino acids. CDR1 is LNHDA and CDR2 is SQIVND in the germline V gene (reference sequence). For the CDR3, the DNA is TGTGCCAGTAGTATCCGCTCGGGGGGTAATCCAGATACGCAGTATTTT. Translating it yields CASSIRSGGNPDTQYF.

The chain combines TRBV9 with TRBJ1-6, with TRBD1 as a possible D gene (5 bases). V was pared by 4 bases and J by 9 bases, with 17 bases between. The CDR3 sequence is 15 residues long. The V gene's germline CDR1 is SGDLS and CDR2 YYNGEE. CDR3 coding DNA: TGTGCCAGCAGCCCCCGGGTGGGGGGTCGTTCACCCCTCCACTTT. This sequence encodes CASSPRVGGRSPLHF.

The DNA of the CDR3 is TGCGCCAGCAGCGTAGGGACAGTTAGTACAGATACGCAGTATTTT. As protein: CASSVGTVSTDTQYF. The chain joins TRBV5-1 to TRBJ2-3; 7 nucleotides align to TRBD1. CDR3 length equals 15 residues. Germline CDR1 SGHRS, CDR2 YFSETQ. Trimming cost V 4 bases and J 3 bases; bases outside gene matches: 8.

This clone was recorded only once. The J gene is TRBJ2-3, the V gene TRBV5-1; 9 bases are shared with TRBD2. The CDR3 totals 16 residues. V dropped 4 bases and J dropped 4; count of bases not matched to a gene: 10. Germline V gene data show CDR1 as SGHRS and CDR2 as YFSETQ. DNA of the CDR3: TGCGCCAGCAGCCTGGAATCTAGCGGGGCACCAGATACGCAGTATTTT. This codes for CASSLESSGAPDTQYF. Full variable domain (missing parts from reference TRBV5-1 and TRBJ2-3): KAGVTQTPRYLIKTRGQQVTLSCSPISGHRSVSWYQQTPGQGLQFLFEYFSETQRNKGNFPGRFSGRQFSNSRSEMNVSTLELGDSALYLCASSLESSGAPDTQYFGPGTRLTVL.

The chain joins TRBV9 to TRBJ2-1; 8 nucleotides match TRBD2. The CDR3 runs to 13 residues. CDR1 SGDLS and CDR2 YYNGEE come from the germline V gene. With V trimmed by 0 bases and J by 10 bases, 3 bases remained unmatched. CDR3 in DNA: TGTGCCAGCAGCGTAGCCCCTAGCGGGGAGCAGTTCTTC. It encodes CASSVAPSGEQFF.

V gene TRBV20-1 combines with J gene TRBJ2-1; 8 bases are shared with TRBD1. Germline loops: CDR1 DFQATT, CDR2 SNEGSKA (reference sequence). CDR3 length: 14 residues. V was pared by 3 bases and J by 9 bases, with 10 bases of the junction left unmatched. The CDR3 reads CSASAGGVSIEQFF. CDR3 coding DNA: TGCAGTGCTAGTGCAGGGGGCGTCTCTATTGAGCAGTTCTTC.

The chain links TRBV10-3 to TRBJ1-1; D gene uncertain. V was trimmed by 7 bases and J by 1 base, leaving 13 bases between them. Germline V gene data show CDR1 as ENHRY and CDR2 as SYGVKD. The CDR3 sequence is 14 residues long. CDR3 sequence (DNA): TGTGCCATCAAGGAGGAGTACAGGAACACTGAAGCTTTCTTT. It specifies CAIKEEYRNTEAFF.

The chain carries TRBV29-1 and TRBJ1-5; TRBD1 matches 10 bases. After removal of 7 bases from V and 5 bases from J, the junction contained 2 bases not matched to a gene. Germline V CDR1 and CDR2: SQVTM, ANQGSEA. The CDR3 covers 12 residues. The CDR3 protein is CSAGQGDQPQHF. As DNA, the CDR3 is TGCAGCGCAGGACAGGGGGATCAGCCCCAGCATTTT.

V gene TRBV12-5 combines with J gene TRBJ1-1; D gene unclear. Germline CDR1 reads LGHNT; CDR2 reads FRNRAP. The CDR3 length is 11 residues. V lost 5 bases to trimming and J lost 4 bases, with 5 bases between them. This chain's CDR3 is CASGEVTEAFF. The CDR3 bases are TGTGCTAGTGGTGAGGTCACTGAAGCTTTCTTT.

This chain connects TRBV5-4 to TRBJ1-1, with D hard to call. The ends were cut back, 4 bases at V and 2 bases at J, with 9 bases in the middle. CDR3 length equals 13 residues. Germline CDR1 SGHNT, CDR2 YYREEE (reference sequence). CDR3 sequence: CASSVDTNTEAFF. The DNA of the CDR3 is TGTGCCAGCAGCGTAGACACCAACACTGAAGCTTTCTTT.

The chain couples TRBV5-4 to TRBJ2-3, with 11 bases matching TRBD2. The germline CDR1 and CDR2 sequences are SGHNT and YYREEE (reference sequence). The CDR3 length is 16 residues. Trimming took 0 bases from V and 9 from J; bases not matched to a gene: 9. The CDR3, as DNA: TGTGCCAGCAGCTTGGAATCCGCTAGCGGGGGGTTAACGCAGTATTTT. Translated: CASSLESASGGLTQYF. Full variable domain (outside the CDR3, taken from reference TRBV5-4 and TRBJ2-3): ETGVTQSPTHLIKTRGQQVTLRCSSQSGHNTVSWYQQALGQGPQFIFQYYREEENGRGNFPPRFSGLQFPNYSSELNVNALELDDSALYLCASSLESASGGLTQYFGPGTRLTVL.

The chain uses TRBV4-2 and TRBJ2-7, with D possibly matching TRBD2 (6 bases). The V and J ends lost 3 bases and 4 bases respectively, with 16 bases between them. The length of the CDR3 is 15 residues. Germline assignment: CDR1 LGHNA and CDR2 YNFKEQ. The CDR3: CASSQAPPGVYEQYF. CDR3 sequence (DNA): TGTGCCAGCAGCCAGGCCCCTCCGGGGGTATACGAGCAGTACTTC.

The V and J genes are TRBV24-1 and TRBJ1-6; 7 nucleotides line up with TRBD1. The junction had 0 bases not matched to a gene; V was cut back by 4 bases and J by 4 bases. CDR1 is KGHDR and CDR2 is SFDVKD in the germline V gene. The CDR3 contains 14 residues. CDR3 in DNA: TGTGCCACCAGTGACAGGGGGTATAATTCACCCCTCCACTTT. It codes for CATSDRGYNSPLHF.

The chain is built from TRBV6-2 or TRBV6-3 and TRBJ2-7; 15 bases map to TRBD2. Germline assignment: CDR1 MNHEY and CDR2 SVGEGT. The CDR3 spans 17 residues. J was trimmed by 2 bases and V by 2 bases; bases with no gene match: 4. The DNA of the CDR3 is TGTGCCAGCAGTTACCAGGGACTAGCGGGGGGAGCCTACGAGCAGTACTTC. This gives the protein CASSYQGLAGGAYEQYF.

V is TRBV9 and J is TRBJ2-7; 10 positions match TRBD2. V dropped 0 bases and J dropped 3; count of bases not matched to a gene: 3. CDR1 is SGDLS and CDR2 is YYNGEE in the germline V gene. The CDR3 runs 15 residues. The CDR3 nucleotides read TGTGCCAGCAGCGTAGAAGCGGGGGGGCTCTACGAGCAGTACTTC. Amino acids: CASSVEAGGLYEQYF.

This clone appeared a single time. This chain uses TRBV10-3 with TRBJ1-1; TRBD1 might be the D (5 bases). The CDR3 runs to 13 residues. CDR1 ENHRY and CDR2 SYGVKD come from the germline V gene. V lost 3 bases and J lost 5, with 10 bases in between. The CDR3 here is CAISDGGNTEAFF. In DNA form, the CDR3 reads TGTGCCATCAGTGATGGGGGGAATACTGAAGCTTTCTTT.

The J gene is TRBJ2-3, the V gene TRBV18, with 11 nucleotides matching TRBD2. The germline CDR1 and CDR2 sequences are KGHSH and LQKENI. The trim removed 2 bases at V and 6 bases at J, leaving 4 bases unmatched. The CDR3 is 15 amino acids. The CDR3 coding sequence is TGTGCCAGCTCACCAAAAGCTAGCGGGGGGGATACGCAGTATTTT. Translating gives CASSPKASGGDTQYF. Filled out from reference TRBV18 and TRBJ2-3, the complete variable domain reads NAGVMQNPRHLVRRRGQEARLRCSPMKGHSHVYWYRQLPEEGLKFMVYLQKENIIDESGMPKERFSAEFPKEGPSILRIQQVVRGDSAAYFCASSPKASGGDTQYFGPGTRLTVL.

This clone was found a few times. The chain couples TRBV5-1 to TRBJ1-6; D may be TRBD1 (6 bases). The germline V gene encodes CDR1 SGHRS and CDR2 YFSETQ. The CDR3 is 15 residues long. V was pared by 1 base and J by 6 bases, with 11 bases between. The CDR3 loop reads CASSLWDTSNSPLHF. Here the CDR3 DNA reads TGCGCCAGCAGCTTGTGGGACACCTCTAATTCACCCCTCCACTTT.

This clone was recorded a few times. This chain links TRBV5-8 with TRBJ2-1; TRBD1 might be the D (5 bases). The germline CDR1 and CDR2 sequences are SGHTS and YDEGEE. Trimming took 1 base from V and 0 from J, leaving 11 bases between them. The CDR3 has 16 amino acids. In nucleotides, the CDR3 is TGTGCCAGCAGCTTGAAGGGCAGGGTCTCCTACAATGAGCAGTTCTTC. As protein: CASSLKGRVSYNEQFF.

This sequence joins TRBV24-1 and TRBJ2-7, with 8 bases that match TRBD1. The CDR3 consists of 15 residues. With V trimmed by 3 bases and J by 1 base, 4 bases remained unmatched. Germline lookup yields CDR1 KGHDR and CDR2 SFDVKD. The CDR3 DNA reads as TGTGCCACCAGTGATCCCCGGGACAGGTCCTACGAGCAGTACTTC. Translation gives CATSDPRDRSYEQYF.

The chain has TRBV24-1 and TRBJ1-2; D is unclear. CDR1 is KGHDR and CDR2 is SFDVKD in the germline V gene. Between the trimmed V and J ends, which lost 2 bases and 6 bases, there was a span of 3 bases. This CDR3 region has 11 residues. The chain's CDR3 is CATSDSDGYTF. In DNA form, the CDR3 reads TGTGCCACCAGTGATTCGGATGGCTACACCTTC.

J is TRBJ1-1 and V is TRBV24-1; D is ambiguous. The CDR3 contains 13 residues. Germline CDR1 is KGHDR and CDR2 is SFDVKD. The V end lost 5 bases, the J end lost 4 bases, and 10 bases lay between the germline ends. This CDR3 reads CATSAIGGTEAFF. Written as DNA, the CDR3 is TGTGCCACCAGTGCCATCGGTGGCACTGAAGCTTTCTTT.

This rearrangement joins TRBV18 to TRBJ1-1, with 8 bases identical to TRBD1. From germline, CDR1 is KGHSH and CDR2 LQKENI. V was clipped by 6 bases and J by 4 bases; unmatched bases: 4. The CDR3 runs to 13 residues. The CDR3 loop reads CASSLDRGTEAFF. As DNA, the CDR3 is TGTGCCAGCTCCCTCGACAGGGGCACTGAAGCTTTCTTT.

V and J are TRBV5-4 and TRBJ2-1; D unresolved. Between the trimmed V and J ends, which lost 4 bases and 6 bases, there was a span of 5 bases. The CDR3 totals 11 residues. Germline CDR1 is SGHNT and CDR2 is YYREEE (reference sequence). The CDR3 sequence: CASSGSNEQFF. As DNA, the CDR3 is TGTGCCAGCAGCGGCTCCAATGAGCAGTTCTTC.